This T cell receptor (beta chain) was captured by sequencing in a study of radiotherapy plus CTLA-4 blockade in lung cancer. Per the germline V gene, CDR1 is SGHRS and CDR2 is YFSETQ. The V segment lost 2 bases and the J segment 3 bases; nucleotides outside the gene matches: 11. The CDR3 consists of 17 residues. Those with chemo-refractory metastatic non-small-cell lung cancer were treated with focal radiation combined with CTLA-4 blockade using ipilimumab. As regards this clone: Its antigen is not known.

General study results and limits: Blood TCR clones of tumor origin expanded after radiotherapy plus ipilimumab.

TCRdb's copy holds only in-frame clones and misses some; the assay was immunoSEQ multiplex PCR. The data hold more than 80,000 clones, with about 85% observed a single time. The material was peripheral blood, obtained from a patient treated with radiotherapy plus ipilimumab. This clonotype originated in a human donor with non-small cell lung cancer that progressed on radiotherapy plus ipilimumab. Some clones in this sample may be carry-over from other donors' samples. The chain carries TRBV5-1 and TRBJ2-3; TRBD2 matches at 8 bases. The CDR3 DNA reads TGCGCCAGCAGCTTCACAGTCCTAGCGGGTAGGACAGATACGCAGTATTTT. It encodes CASSFTVLAGRTDTQYF.